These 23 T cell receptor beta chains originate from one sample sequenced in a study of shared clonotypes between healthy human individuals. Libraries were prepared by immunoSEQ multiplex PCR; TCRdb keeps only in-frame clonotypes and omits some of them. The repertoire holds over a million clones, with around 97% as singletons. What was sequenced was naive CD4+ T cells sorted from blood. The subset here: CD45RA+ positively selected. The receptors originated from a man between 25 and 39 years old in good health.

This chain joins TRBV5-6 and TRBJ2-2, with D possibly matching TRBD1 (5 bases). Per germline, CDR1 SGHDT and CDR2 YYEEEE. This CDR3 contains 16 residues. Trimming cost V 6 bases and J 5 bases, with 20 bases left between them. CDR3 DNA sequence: TGTGCCAGCAACTTCTTGACGGTGGGGCGTACCGGGGAGCTGTTTTTT. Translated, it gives CASNFLTVGRTGELFF.

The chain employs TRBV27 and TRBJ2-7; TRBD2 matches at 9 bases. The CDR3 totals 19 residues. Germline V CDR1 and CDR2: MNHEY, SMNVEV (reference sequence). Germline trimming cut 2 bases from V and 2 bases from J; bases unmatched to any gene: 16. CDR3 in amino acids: CASSLTRVAGDNFAYEQYF. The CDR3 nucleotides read TGTGCCAGCAGTTTAACAAGGGTAGCGGGAGATAATTTCGCCTACGAGCAGTACTTC.

CDR3 coding DNA: TGTGCCAGCAGCTTGGAGCGTGGAGGGCCCAAGACCCAGTACTTC. Encoded protein: CASSLERGGPKTQYF. The J gene is TRBJ2-5, the V gene TRBV7-2; D might be TRBD2 (6 bases). Trimming removed 3 bases at V and 6 bases at J, with 17 bases between. The CDR3 covers 15 residues. CDR1 is SGHTA, CDR2 FQGNSA, per germline. Filled out from reference TRBV7-2 and TRBJ2-5, the complete variable domain reads GAGVSQSPSNKVTEKGKDVELRCDPISGHTALYWYRQSLGQGLEFLIYFQGNSAPDKSGLPSDRFSAERTGGSVSTLTIQRTQQEDSAVYLCASSLERGGPKTQYFGPGTRLLVL.

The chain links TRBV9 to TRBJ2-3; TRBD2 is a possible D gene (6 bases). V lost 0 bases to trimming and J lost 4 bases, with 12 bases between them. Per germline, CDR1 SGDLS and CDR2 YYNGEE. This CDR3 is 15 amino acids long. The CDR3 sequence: CASSVGKAGPDTQYF. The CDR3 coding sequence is TGTGCCAGCAGCGTAGGAAAGGCGGGGCCAGATACGCAGTATTTT.

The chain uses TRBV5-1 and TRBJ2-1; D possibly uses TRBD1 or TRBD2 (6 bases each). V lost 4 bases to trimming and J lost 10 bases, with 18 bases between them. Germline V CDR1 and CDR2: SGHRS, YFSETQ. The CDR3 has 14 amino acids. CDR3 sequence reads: CASSQITGAGEQFF. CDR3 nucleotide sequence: TGCGCCAGCAGCCAGATAACGGGGGCGGGGGAGCAGTTCTTC.

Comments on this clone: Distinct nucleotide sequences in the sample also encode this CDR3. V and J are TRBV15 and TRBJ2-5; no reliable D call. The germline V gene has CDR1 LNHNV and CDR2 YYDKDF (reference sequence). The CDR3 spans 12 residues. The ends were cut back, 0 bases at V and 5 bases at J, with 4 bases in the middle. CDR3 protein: CATSRDRETQYF. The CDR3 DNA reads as TGTGCCACCAGCAGAGATAGGGAGACCCAGTACTTC.

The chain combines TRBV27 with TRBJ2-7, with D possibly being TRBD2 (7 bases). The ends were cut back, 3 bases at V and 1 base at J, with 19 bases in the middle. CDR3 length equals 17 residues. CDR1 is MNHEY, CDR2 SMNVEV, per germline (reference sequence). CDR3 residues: CASSFSWEGGGSYEQYF. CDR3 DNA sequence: TGTGCCAGCAGTTTCTCCTGGGAGGGAGGGGGATCCTACGAGCAGTACTTC.

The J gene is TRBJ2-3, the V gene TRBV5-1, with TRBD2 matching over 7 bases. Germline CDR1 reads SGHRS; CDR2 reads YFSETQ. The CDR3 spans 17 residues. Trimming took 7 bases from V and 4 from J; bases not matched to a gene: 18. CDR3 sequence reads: CASRIFPASGNSDTQYF. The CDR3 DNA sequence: TGCGCCAGCCGTATTTTTCCGGCCAGCGGGAACTCAGATACGCAGTATTTT.

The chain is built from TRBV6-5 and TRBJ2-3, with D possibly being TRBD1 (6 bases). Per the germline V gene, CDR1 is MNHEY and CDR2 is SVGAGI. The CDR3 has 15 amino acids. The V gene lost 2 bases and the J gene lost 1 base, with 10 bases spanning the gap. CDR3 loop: CASSYAPGGTDTQYF. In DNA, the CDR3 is TGTGCCAGCAGTTACGCTCCAGGGGGCACAGATACGCAGTATTTT.

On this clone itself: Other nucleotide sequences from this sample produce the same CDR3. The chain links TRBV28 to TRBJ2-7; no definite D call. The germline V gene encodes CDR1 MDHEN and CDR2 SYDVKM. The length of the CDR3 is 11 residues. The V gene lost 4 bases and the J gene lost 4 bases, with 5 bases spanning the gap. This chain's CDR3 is CASSSVYEQYF. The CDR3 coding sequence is TGTGCCAGCAGTTCAGTGTACGAGCAGTACTTC.

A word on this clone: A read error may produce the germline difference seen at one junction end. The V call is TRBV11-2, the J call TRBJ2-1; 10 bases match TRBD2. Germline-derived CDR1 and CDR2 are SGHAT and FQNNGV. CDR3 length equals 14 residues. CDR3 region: CASSFGSLAGVGVF. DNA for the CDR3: TGTGCCAGCAGCTTCGGAAGTCTAGCGGGAGTTGGGGTCTTC. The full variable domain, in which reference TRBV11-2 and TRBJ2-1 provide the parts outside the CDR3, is EAGVAQSPRYKIIEKRQSVAFWCNPISGHATLYWYQQILGQGPKLLIQFQNNGVVDDSQLPKDRFSAERLKGVDSTLKIQPAKLEDSAVYLCASSFGSLAGVGVFGPGTRLTVL.

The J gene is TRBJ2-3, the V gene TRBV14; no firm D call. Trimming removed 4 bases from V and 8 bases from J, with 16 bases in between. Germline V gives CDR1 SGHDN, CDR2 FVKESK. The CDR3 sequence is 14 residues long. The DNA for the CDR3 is TGTGCCAGCAGCCCTCGGACCGGGCCAATTACGCAGTATTTT. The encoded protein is CASSPRTGPITQYF.

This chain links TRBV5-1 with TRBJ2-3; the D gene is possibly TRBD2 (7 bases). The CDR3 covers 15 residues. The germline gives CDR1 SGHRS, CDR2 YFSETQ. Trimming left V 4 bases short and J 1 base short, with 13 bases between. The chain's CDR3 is CASSPGGGGTDTQYF. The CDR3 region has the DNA TGCGCCAGCAGCCCGGGCGGGGGCGGCACAGATACGCAGTATTTT.

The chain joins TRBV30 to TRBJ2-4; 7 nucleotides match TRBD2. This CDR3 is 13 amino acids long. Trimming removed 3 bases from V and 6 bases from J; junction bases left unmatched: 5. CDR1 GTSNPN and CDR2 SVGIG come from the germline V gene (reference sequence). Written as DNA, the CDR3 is TGTGCCTGGAGCCTTGGGGGGGGAAACATTCAGTACTTC. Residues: CAWSLGGGNIQYF.

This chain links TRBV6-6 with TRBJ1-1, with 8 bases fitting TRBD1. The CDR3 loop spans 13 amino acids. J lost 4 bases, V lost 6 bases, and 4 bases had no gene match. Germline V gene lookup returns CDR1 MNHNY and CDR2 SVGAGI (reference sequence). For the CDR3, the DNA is TGTGCCAGCAGCCCGACAGGGGTCACTGAAGCTTTCTTT. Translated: CASSPTGVTEAFF.

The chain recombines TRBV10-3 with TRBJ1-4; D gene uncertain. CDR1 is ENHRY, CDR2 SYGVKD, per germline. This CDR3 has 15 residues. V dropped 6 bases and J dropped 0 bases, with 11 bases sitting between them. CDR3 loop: CAISSSVATNEKLFF. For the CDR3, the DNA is TGTGCCATCAGCTCGTCGGTTGCAACTAATGAAAAACTGTTTTTT.

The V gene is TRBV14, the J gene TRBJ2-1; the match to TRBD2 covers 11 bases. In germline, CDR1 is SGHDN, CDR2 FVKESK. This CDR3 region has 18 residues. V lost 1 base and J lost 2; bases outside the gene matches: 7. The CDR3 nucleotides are TGTGCCAGCAGCCAAGGGCTAGCGGGAGGCCAAACCTACAATGAGCAGTTCTTC. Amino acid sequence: CASSQGLAGGQTYNEQFF.

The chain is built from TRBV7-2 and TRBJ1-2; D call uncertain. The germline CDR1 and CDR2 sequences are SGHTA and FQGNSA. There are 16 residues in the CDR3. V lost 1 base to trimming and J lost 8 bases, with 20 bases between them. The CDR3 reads CASSLVARGSPRGYTF. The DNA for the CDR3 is TGTGCCAGCAGCTTAGTGGCCCGCGGGTCACCTCGCGGCTACACCTTC.

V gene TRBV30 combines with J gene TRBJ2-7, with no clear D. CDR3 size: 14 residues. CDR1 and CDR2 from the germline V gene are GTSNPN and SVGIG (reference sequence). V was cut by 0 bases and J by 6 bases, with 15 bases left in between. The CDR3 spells CAWSVAVHTGEQYF. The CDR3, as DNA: TGTGCCTGGAGTGTGGCGGTACATACCGGCGAGCAGTACTTC. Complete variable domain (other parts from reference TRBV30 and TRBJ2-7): SQTIHQWPATLVQPVGSPLSLECTVEGTSNPNLYWYRQAAGRGLQLLFYSVGIGQISSEVPQNLSASRPQDRQFILSSKKLLLSDSGFYLCAWSVAVHTGEQYFGPGTRLTVT.

CDR3 bases: TGTGCCAGCAGCTCTACAGGGGCCGGGGGCACTGAAGCTTTCTTT. Its translation: CASSSTGAGGTEAFF. This chain links TRBV7-9 with TRBJ1-1, with 7 bases fitting TRBD1. From germline, CDR1 is SEHNR and CDR2 FQNEAQ (reference sequence). The CDR3 extends over 15 amino acids. After removal of 4 bases from V and 4 bases from J, the junction contained 9 bases not matched to a gene. Looking up the rest from reference TRBV7-9 and TRBJ1-1 gives the full variable domain: DTGVSQNPRHKITKRGQNVTFRCDPISEHNRLYWYRQTLGQGPEFLTYFQNEAQLEKSRLLSDRFSAERPKGSFSTLEIQRTEQGDSAMYLCASSSTGAGGTEAFFGQGTRLTVV.

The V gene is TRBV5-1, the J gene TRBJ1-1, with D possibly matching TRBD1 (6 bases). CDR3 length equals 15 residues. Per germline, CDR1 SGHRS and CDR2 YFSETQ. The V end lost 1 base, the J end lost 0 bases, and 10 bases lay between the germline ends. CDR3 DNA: TGCGCCAGCAGCTTGTACAGGGACCTGAACACTGAAGCTTTCTTT. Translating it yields CASSLYRDLNTEAFF.

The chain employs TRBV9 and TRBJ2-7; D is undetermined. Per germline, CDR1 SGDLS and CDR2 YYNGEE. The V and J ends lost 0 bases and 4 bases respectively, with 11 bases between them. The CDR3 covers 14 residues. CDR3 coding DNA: TGTGCCAGCAGCGTAGATCTCACTGGGTACGAGCAGTACTTC. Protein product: CASSVDLTGYEQYF.

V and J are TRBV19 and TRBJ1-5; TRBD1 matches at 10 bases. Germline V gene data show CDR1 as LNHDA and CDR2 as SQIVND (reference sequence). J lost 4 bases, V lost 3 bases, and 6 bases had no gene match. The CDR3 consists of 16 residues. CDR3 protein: CASSIRGQGVNQPQHF. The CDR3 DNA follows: TGTGCCAGTAGTATTAGAGGACAGGGGGTAAATCAGCCCCAGCATTTT.